A selection of T cell receptor beta chains follows, all from one sample in a study of blood T cell repertoires in COVID-19. Measured with immunoSEQ multiplex PCR; TCRdb has only the in-frame clones, and not every one. This sample yields 140,000 to 150,000 clones, of which roughly 76% are seen a single time; roughly 7.7% belongs to the top ten. Sequencing was performed on peripheral blood. The source is a human donor with acute or convalescent COVID-19. The donor label of this sample is uncertain. Each CDR3 is given with its conserved first and last residue. A D gene is named only where the DNA matches it firmly. Part of the rows lack a size; the others show once, few, many or a class for expanded clones.

V gene	CDR3 length	J gene	D gene	clone size	CDR3 DNA	CDR3 protein
TRBV2	13	TRBJ1-1	TRBD1	-	TGTGCCAGCAGTGAGCGGACAGGGGATGAAGCTTTCTTT	CASSERTGDEAFF
TRBV27	15	TRBJ1-5	-	-	TGTGCCAGCAGTTTCCAGGGGATGGGCAATCAGCCCCAGCATTTT	CASSFQGMGNQPQHF
TRBV5-6	18	TRBJ1-6	TRBD1	-	TGTGCCAGCAGCTTGAGAGGGGGCCATAGCTCCTATAATTCACCCCTCCACTTT	CASSLRGGHSSYNSPLHF
TRBV6-6	15	TRBJ1-5	TRBD1	few	TGTGCCAGCAGTTGGCCAGGGACAGACCAGGAGCCCCAGCATTTT	CASSWPGTDQEPQHF
TRBV11-2	13	TRBJ1-1	-	-	TGTGCCAGCAGCTTAGGGCAGGGGACTGAAGCTTTCTTT	CASSLGQGTEAFF
TRBV3-1/TRBV3-2	12	TRBJ2-7	-	-	TGTGCCAGCAGCCAAGATCAGCGGGAGCAGTACTTC	CASSQDQREQYF
TRBV4-1	14	TRBJ1-1	-	-	TGCGCCAGCAGCCAAGATCGGGGGGGGCCTGGCGCTTTCTTT	CASSQDRGGPGAFF
TRBV28	13	TRBJ1-2	TRBD1	-	TGTGCCTGCTTCACGGACAGGCCTCGAGGCTACACCTTC	CACFTDRPRGYTF
TRBV6-5	14	TRBJ1-2	-	-	TGTGCCAGCAGCCCCTCGGGAGGAATCTATGGCTACACCTTC	CASSPSGGIYGYTF
TRBV25-1	16	TRBJ2-1	TRBD2	-	TGTGCCAGCAGTGAACCGGGACTAGCGGGGCTCAATGAGCAGTTCTTC	CASSEPGLAGLNEQFF
TRBV7-8	15	TRBJ1-1	-	-	TGTGCCAGCAGCGTACAGGGTTTTCTGAACACTGAAGCTTTCTTT	CASSVQGFLNTEAFF
TRBV4-1	16	TRBJ1-1	-	-	TGCGCCAGCAGCCAGGAGGCCGGTTTGGTGAACACTGAAGCTTTCTTT	CASSQEAGLVNTEAFF
TRBV27	15	TRBJ2-4	-	-	TGTGCCAGCAGTTTGTTCGGAGTAGCCAAAAACATTCAGTACTTC	CASSLFGVAKNIQYF
TRBV7-9	15	TRBJ2-7	-	-	TGTGCCAGCAGCTTCGAACTCGGGAGCTCCTACGAGCAGTACTTC	CASSFELGSSYEQYF
TRBV18	15	TRBJ1-1	-	-	TGTGCCAGCTCACCCTCAGGGCTTTGGTACACTGAAGCTTTCTTT	CASSPSGLWYTEAFF
TRBV18	15	TRBJ2-7	-	-	TGTGCCAGCTCCCCCTCCCCGAGGATTGCCTACGAGCAGTACTTC	CASSPSPRIAYEQYF
TRBV7-6	16	TRBJ2-2	TRBD1	-	TGTGCCAGCAGTCTCTCAGGGGGCCCAAACACCGGGGAGCTGTTTTTT	CASSLSGGPNTGELFF
TRBV14	13	TRBJ1-1	-	-	TGTGCCAGCAGCCCCCAGTTGAACACTGAAGCTTTCTTT	CASSPQLNTEAFF